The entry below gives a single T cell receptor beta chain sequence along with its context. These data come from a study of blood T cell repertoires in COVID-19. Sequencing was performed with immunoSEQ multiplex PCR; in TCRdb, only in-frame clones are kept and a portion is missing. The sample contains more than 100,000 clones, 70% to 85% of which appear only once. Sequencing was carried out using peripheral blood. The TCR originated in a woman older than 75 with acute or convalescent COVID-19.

The CDR3 is CAISTTGYEQYF. Written as DNA, the CDR3 is TGTGCCATCAGCACGACAGGTTACGAGCAGTACTTC. The chain recombines TRBV10-3 with TRBJ2-7; weak D call: TRBD1 (6 bases). Germline loops: CDR1 ENHRY, CDR2 SYGVKD. This CDR3 spans 12 amino acids. Trimming stripped 6 bases from V and 4 bases from J, with 10 bases between.